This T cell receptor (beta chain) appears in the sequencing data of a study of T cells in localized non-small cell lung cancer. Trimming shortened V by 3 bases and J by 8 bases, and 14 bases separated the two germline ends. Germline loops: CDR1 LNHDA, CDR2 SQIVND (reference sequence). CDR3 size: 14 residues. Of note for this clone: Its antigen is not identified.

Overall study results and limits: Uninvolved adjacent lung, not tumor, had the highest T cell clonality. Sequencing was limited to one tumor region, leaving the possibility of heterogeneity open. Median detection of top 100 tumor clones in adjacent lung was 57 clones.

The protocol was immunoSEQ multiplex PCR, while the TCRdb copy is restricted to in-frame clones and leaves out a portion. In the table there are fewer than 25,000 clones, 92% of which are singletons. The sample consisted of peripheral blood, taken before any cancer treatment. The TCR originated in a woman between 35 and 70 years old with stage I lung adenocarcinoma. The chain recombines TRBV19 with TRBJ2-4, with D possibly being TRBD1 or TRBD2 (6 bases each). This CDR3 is CASSIGGRGYIQYF. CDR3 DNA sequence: TGTGCCAGTAGTATCGGGGGCAGGGGATACATTCAGTACTTC.